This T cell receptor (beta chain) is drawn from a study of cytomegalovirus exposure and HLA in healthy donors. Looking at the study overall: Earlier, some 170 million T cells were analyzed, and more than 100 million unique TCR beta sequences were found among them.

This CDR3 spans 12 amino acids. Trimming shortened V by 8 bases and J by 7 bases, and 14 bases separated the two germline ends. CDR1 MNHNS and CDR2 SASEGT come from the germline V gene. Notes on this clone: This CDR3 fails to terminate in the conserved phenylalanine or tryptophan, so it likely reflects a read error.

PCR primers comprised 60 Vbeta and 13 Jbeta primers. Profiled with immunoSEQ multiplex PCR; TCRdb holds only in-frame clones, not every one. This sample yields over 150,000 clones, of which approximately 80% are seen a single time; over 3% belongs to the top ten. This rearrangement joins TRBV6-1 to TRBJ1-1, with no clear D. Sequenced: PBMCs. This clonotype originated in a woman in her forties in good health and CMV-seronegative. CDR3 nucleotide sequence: TGTGCCAGCTGCGCCCCGGTCCTTGAAGCTTTCGTT. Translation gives CASCAPVLEAFV.